This T cell receptor (beta chain) was captured in a study of blood T cell repertoires in COVID-19. Looking at the study overall: The study drew acute and convalescent COVID-19 samples from the United States, Italy and Spain. PBMCs, B-cell-depleted T cells, or T cells were the source of the cDNA or gDNA that made up the material.

In the original processing: The authors estimated nucleated cell counts from reference gene primer amplification. The method was immunoSEQ multiplex PCR; TCRdb's version includes in-frame clones alone and lacks a portion of them. That table furnishes V, J and clone size, whereas the DNA furnished D and trimming. This table holds about 270,000 clones, approximately 88% found once. The CDR3 totals 13 residues. Trimming cost V 2 bases and J 7 bases, with 11 bases left between them. In this sample, this clone turned up once. This specimen includes other DNA sequences encoding the same CDR3. Participants spanned ages 18 to 89 years and resided in 20 to 30 US areas.

This clonotype originated in a woman in her forties with acute COVID-19. This rearrangement joins TRBV12-3 or TRBV12-4 to TRBJ1-2, with D possibly being TRBD1 (5 bases). What was sequenced was PBMCs or T cells enriched from blood (not recorded which). The CDR3 region is CASSLSGLGGYTF. CDR3 coding DNA: TGTGCCAGCAGTTTATCAGGGCTGGGTGGCTACACCTTC.